A selection of T cell receptor beta chains follows, all from one sample in a study of blood T cell repertoires in COVID-19. Profiling relied on immunoSEQ multiplex PCR, and the TCRdb table lists in-frame clones only, not all of them. The table has a few hundred thousand clones, approximately 84% seen once. Sequencing was carried out using PBMCs or T cells enriched from blood (not recorded which). These receptors were collected from a woman in her 30s who had recovered from COVID-19. CDR3s include the opening cysteine and the closing phenylalanine or tryptophan.

length	V	CDR3
16	TRBV9	CASSVGQIPMNTEAFF
16	TRBV7-9	CASSSLEGQGPYEQYF
15	TRBV2	CASSERGGLNSPLHF
16	TRBV9	CASSVGTGGRAGELFF
16	TRBV30	CAWSVILRQGYNEQFF
14	TRBV19	CASSMEQGNYGYTF
15	TRBV5-6	CASSPSGLGNQPQHF
15	TRBV18	CASSPGTVTGLGYTF
13	TRBV2	CASLAGGQTEAFF
15	TRBV28	CASREPGTGLYEQYF
14	TRBV5-8	CASSFLETSGREYF
15	TRBV10-2	CASRDTGGKDSPLHF
13	TRBV12-3/TRBV12-4	CASSHGGINEQFF
18	TRBV7-6	CASSRKSGGQLPQETQYF
14	TRBV5-1	CASSLEAPIYEQYF
13	TRBV19	CASSSGIDTEAFF
15	TRBV28	CASSPRQGASQPQHF
14	TRBV6-1	CASSEDSSGNTIYF
12	TRBV5-5	CASSTSTDTQYF
16	TRBV7-8	CASSLRGAGNTGELFF
17	TRBV7-6	CASSPREGAGTNEKLFF
13	TRBV5-1	CASSLGLNSEAFF
15	TRBV5-4	CASSWGQGAAGELFF
16	TRBV18	CASSASMAGVGQPQHF
14	TRBV10-3	CAISTTQGNYGYTF
13	TRBV7-9	CASAGALNEKLFF
15	TRBV9	CASSVGGGRSEKLFF
14	TRBV9	CASSVGSGDNEQFF
14	TRBV30	CAWIASGNHYGYTF
16	TRBV11-2	CASSPREAGIENTQYF
15	TRBV27	CASSFTGTGIYGYTF
17	TRBV4-2	CASSQHLGLAESYEQYF
13	TRBV6-5	CASRHLANYGYTF
15	TRBV12-5	CASGLLLGSSNEQFF
17	TRBV7-9	CASSSSKWGVLNTEAFF
16	TRBV3-1/TRBV3-2	CASSQGLAGGPGEQYF
15	TRBV24-1	CATSGPRDRVNEQYF
15	TRBV27	CASRKTGIQSRGQYF
13	TRBV30	CAWRGQMNTEAFF
14	TRBV7-2	CASSPRASTDTQYF
16	TRBV9	CASSLSAGTTNYGYTF
17	TRBV15	CATSRGSGTGGNSPLHF
13	TRBV7-2	CASSFGLANEQFF
16	TRBV11-2	CASSLLVAGAYNEQFF
15	TRBV14	CASSQAGLAGVAQYF
13	TRBV30	CAWSRSYNSPLHF
13	TRBV11-2	CASSLGGGETQYF
15	TRBV27	CASSPGRQENQPQHF
16	TRBV11-2	CASSSRTGGVNTEAFF
13	TRBV19	CASSQTRGQPQHF
14	TRBV5-4	CASSPQGPYNEQFF
21	TRBV4-1	CASSPLHRRELPEGILSGYTF
16	TRBV11-1	CASSNQPQGTSYEQYF